This T cell receptor (beta chain) derives from a study of blood T cells in healthy people across ages. General study points: Naive T cell percentage and TCR beta diversity correlated strongly.

Combining a sample-barcoded 5' primer with a J-beta primer mix, a second PCR ran for about 7 to 11 cycles. MiXCR, run by TCRdb on the 5' RACE reads, gives a single entry per CDR3 protein. Among 780,000 or so distinct CDR3 sequences listed, just under 25% were seen once. This clonotype was recorded a few times. Its antigen is unknown. The CDR3 extends over 15 amino acids. V gave up 2 bases and J gave up 1 base; unmatched junction bases: 1. Germline V CDR1 and CDR2: MNHEY, SVGAGI. The same data also went into a second study, on T cells of mothers and their children. Per that paper: No T cell clones of persistent microchimeric origin were detected.

The sequenced sample was blood. The TCR was taken from a boy aged 5-17 years in good health. The chain employs TRBV6-5 and TRBJ2-7; TRBD2 matches 11 bases. DNA for the CDR3: TGTGCCAGCAGTTACCGACTAGCGGGATCCTACGAGCAGTACTTC. Its translation: CASSYRLAGSYEQYF.